The sequence of this T cell receptor beta chain was determined in a study of blood T cell repertoires in COVID-19. V shed 4 bases and J shed 3 bases, with 24 bases lying between them. In germline, CDR1 is MGHRA, CDR2 YSYEKL. The CDR3 spans 18 residues. Profiled with immunoSEQ multiplex PCR; TCRdb holds only in-frame clones, not every one. The repertoire consists of approximately 110,000 clones, with 84% occurring once and the leading ten covering about 8.1%. The TCR was taken from a woman in her forties with acute or convalescent COVID-19. The sequencing input was peripheral blood. The V call is TRBV4-1, the J call TRBJ1-2, with D tentatively TRBD1 (6 bases). This chain's CDR3 is CASSPSGQTKTVDYGYTF. DNA of the CDR3: TGCGCCAGCAGCCCAAGCGGACAGACTAAGACTGTTGACTATGGCTACACCTTC.